Each of the 25 T cell receptor beta chains below was sequenced from the same sample in a study of T cell repertoires in cytomegalovirus infection. TCRdb reprocessed the reads with MiXCR, giving one entry per CDR3 protein. The repertoire holds around 540,000 distinct CDR3 sequences, with 30% to 40% as singletons. No antigen has been assigned to these receptors. The starting material was cultured PBMCs, obtained from culture after CMV antigen stimulation. The source of these receptors is a human donor in good health (CMV status not recorded). Some clones in this sample may be carry-over from other donors' samples.

This chain connects TRBV7-7 to TRBJ2-3, with 9 positions matching TRBD2. This CDR3 contains 15 residues. CDR1 and CDR2 from the germline V gene are SSHAT and FNYEAQ (reference sequence). CDR3 coding DNA: TGTGCTAGCTCCCCGGGACTAGCCACCACAGATACGCAGTATTTT. It specifies CASSPGLATTDTQYF. Based on the CDR3 plus reference TRBV7-7 and TRBJ2-3, the full variable domain is GAGVSQSPRYKVTKRGQDVTLRCDPISSHATLYWYQQALGQGPEFLTYFNYEAQPDKSGLPSDRFSAERPEGSISTLTIQRTEQRDSAMYRCASSPGLATTDTQYFGPGTRLTVL.

V gene TRBV20-1 combines with J gene TRBJ2-2; D unresolved. Trimming cost V 5 bases and J 3 bases, with 7 bases left between them. Per germline, CDR1 DFQATT and CDR2 SNEGSKA (reference sequence). The CDR3 loop spans 12 amino acids. The DNA of the CDR3 is TGCAGTGCTGGCCGCGACACCGGGGAGCTGTTTTTT. Its translation is CSAGRDTGELFF.

Here the CDR3 reads CASSVGSGGNNQPQHF. Written as DNA, the CDR3 is TGTGCCAGCAGCGTCGGATCAGGGGGAAACAATCAGCCCCAGCATTTT. J is TRBJ1-5 and V is TRBV6-5; 7 bases fit TRBD1. J lost 3 bases, V lost 6 bases, and 11 bases had no gene match. Germline V CDR1 and CDR2: MNHEY, SVGAGI. The length of the CDR3 is 16 residues.

This rearrangement joins TRBV10-3 to TRBJ2-2, with D unclear. CDR3 length: 14 amino acids. Trimming shortened V by 6 bases and J by 6 bases, and 14 bases separated the two germline ends. The germline V gene has CDR1 ENHRY and CDR2 SYGVKD. The CDR3 loop is CAIRTLPEAGELFF. In nucleotides, the CDR3 is TGTGCCATCAGGACTCTCCCCGAAGCCGGGGAGCTGTTTTTT.

The genes are TRBV27 and TRBJ2-7; 10 bases map to TRBD1. This CDR3 comprises 15 residues. J gave up 2 bases and V 2 bases, and 3 bases lay outside the gene matches. Germline V gene lookup returns CDR1 MNHEY and CDR2 SMNVEV (reference sequence). CDR3 amino acids: CASSLGQGVPYEQYF. The CDR3 nucleotides read TGTGCCAGCAGTTTAGGACAGGGGGTCCCCTACGAGCAGTACTTC.

This clonotype has only a few counts. The chain carries TRBV6-1 and TRBJ2-1, with TRBD2 matching 13 bases. Germline lookup yields CDR1 MNHNS and CDR2 SASEGT. The V segment lost 5 bases and the J segment 7 bases; nucleotides outside the gene matches: 8. The CDR3 runs 16 residues. The CDR3 is CASSRSGTSGINEQFF. For the CDR3, the DNA is TGTGCCAGCAGTCGTAGCGGGACTAGCGGGATTAATGAGCAGTTCTTC.

This clonotype was counted between two and nine times. The CDR3 DNA reads TGCGCCAGCAGTCAACGGGAGGGGGCCTATGGCTCCTACAATGAGCAGTTCTTC. The encoded protein is CASSQREGAYGSYNEQFF. V is TRBV23-1 and J is TRBJ2-1, with D maybe TRBD2 (8 bases). TRBV23-1 qualifies as an ORF whose function is uncertain. The CDR3 has 18 amino acids. The V gene lost 2 bases and the J gene lost 0 bases, with 17 bases spanning the gap.

This clonotype has a single count. J is TRBJ2-5 and V is TRBV30, with D possibly matching TRBD2 (5 bases). The CDR3 runs to 13 residues. V was pared by 4 bases and J by 5 bases, with 14 bases between. The germline CDR1 and CDR2 sequences are GTSNPN and SVGIG (reference sequence). The CDR3 DNA reads as TGTGCCTGGACTAACGGGATCTCCGAGACCCAGTACTTC. Translation gives CAWTNGISETQYF.

This chain connects TRBV15 to TRBJ1-4; TRBD1 matches 7 bases. With 1 base clipped from V and 5 bases from J, the junction kept 4 bases outside the gene matches. Looked up from germline, CDR1 is LNHNV and CDR2 is YYDKDF (reference sequence). There are 15 residues in the CDR3. This CDR3 is CATSRVGTVNEKLFF. CDR3 nucleotides: TGTGCCACCAGCAGAGTCGGGACAGTAAATGAAAAACTGTTTTTT.

V usage is TRBV7-8 and J usage is TRBJ1-1; D unclear. The ends were cut back, 2 bases at V and 1 base at J, with 11 bases in the middle. The CDR3 has 15 residues. Germline CDR1 SGHVS, CDR2 FQNEAQ. CDR3 sequence: CASSLSSGTNTEAFF. The CDR3 DNA is TGTGCCAGCAGCTTATCTTCAGGCACGAACACTGAAGCTTTCTTT.

This clonotype was detected only a few times. The J gene is TRBJ2-2, the V gene TRBV7-8; 10 bases align to TRBD1. The CDR3 covers 15 residues. V was pared by 1 base and J by 10 bases, with 6 bases of the junction left unmatched. The germline gives CDR1 SGHVS, CDR2 FQNEAQ. The CDR3 here is CASSLGQGAGEELFF. Written as DNA, the CDR3 is TGTGCCAGCAGCTTAGGACAGGGGGCTGGTGAGGAGCTGTTTTTT.

This chain joins TRBV6-5 and TRBJ2-3; D is tentatively TRBD1 or TRBD2 (5 bases each). The CDR3 runs to 15 residues. In germline, CDR1 is MNHEY, CDR2 SVGAGI. Trimming took 6 bases from V and 4 from J, leaving 17 bases between them. CDR3 loop: CASSPGSKKADTQYF. The DNA for the CDR3 is TGTGCCAGCAGCCCAGGGAGTAAGAAGGCAGATACGCAGTATTTT.

The sample holds a few counts of this clonotype. The V call is TRBV12-3 or TRBV12-4, the J call TRBJ2-2, with 9 bases lining up with TRBD1. Trimming took 4 bases from V and 10 from J; bases not matched to a gene: 10. This CDR3 has 15 amino acids. The CDR3 DNA reads TGTGCCAGCAGTTCCCTTGGACAGGGGACGGAGGAGCTGTTTTTT. As protein: CASSSLGQGTEELFF.

The J gene is TRBJ2-1, the V gene TRBV10-3; TRBD2 agrees at 10 bases. The germline gives CDR1 ENHRY, CDR2 SYGVKD. The CDR3 loop spans 15 amino acids. The J segment lost 10 bases and the V segment lost 4 bases, leaving 10 bases of the junction unmatched. CDR3 nucleotides: TGTGCCATCAGTGTTTCAAGCGGGAGGGCCAGCGAGCAGTTCTTC. This gives the protein CAISVSSGRASEQFF.

This clonotype was seen a handful of times. The chain is built from TRBV19 and TRBJ2-2; D is unclear. The V gene's germline CDR1 is LNHDA and CDR2 SQIVND (reference sequence). This CDR3 is built from 13 residues. V was shortened by 4 bases and J by 4 bases, with 7 bases between the two germline ends. CDR3 sequence reads: CASSNGGTGELFF. The CDR3 bases are TGTGCCAGTAGTAACGGTGGCACCGGGGAGCTGTTTTTT.

V and J are TRBV4-1 and TRBJ2-6; D gene uncertain. Germline CDR1 MGHRA, CDR2 YSYEKL. The V and J ends lost 2 bases and 3 bases respectively, with 5 bases between them. This CDR3 comprises 14 residues. CDR3 coding DNA: TGCGCCAGCAGCCAATTAGGTGGGGCCAACGTCCTGACTTTC. Its protein product is CASSQLGGANVLTF.

The rearrangement uses TRBV7-6 and TRBJ2-3, with D possibly TRBD2 on 6 matching bases. Per germline, CDR1 SGHVS and CDR2 FNYEAQ. This CDR3 has 15 residues. Trimming removed 1 base from V and 5 bases from J, with 13 bases in between. The CDR3 bases are TGTGCCAGCAGCTTAGTGCCGGGAGTCAGAGATACGCAGTATTTT. Residues: CASSLVPGVRDTQYF.

This rearrangement joins TRBV27 to TRBJ2-1; TRBD1 is a possible D gene (5 bases). The V and J ends lost 9 bases and 8 bases respectively, with 14 bases between them. The CDR3 extends over 12 amino acids. Germline V lookup: CDR1 MNHEY, CDR2 SMNVEV (reference sequence). This CDR3 is CASGVGLYEQFF. As DNA, the CDR3 is TGTGCCAGTGGCGTGGGGCTCTATGAGCAGTTCTTC.

The chain links TRBV7-2 to TRBJ2-7, with D perhaps TRBD2 (6 bases). The length of the CDR3 is 14 residues. V lost 5 bases to trimming and J lost 7 bases, with 18 bases between them. CDR1 and CDR2 from the germline V gene are SGHTA and FQGNSA. CDR3 sequence (DNA): TGTGCCAGCAGCCACCCGGTTGGGGCGGGGGAGCAGTACTTC. As protein: CASSHPVGAGEQYF.

V is TRBV12-3 or TRBV12-4 and J is TRBJ2-3; D is unclear. This CDR3 is 11 amino acids long. Trimming took 6 bases from V and 3 from J, leaving 4 bases between them. CDR3 loop: CASRETDTQYF. The CDR3 DNA reads as TGTGCCAGCAGAGAGACAGATACGCAGTATTTT.

This clonotype came up a few times. The chain joins TRBV15 to TRBJ2-7, with D perhaps TRBD1 or TRBD2 (6 bases each). This CDR3 has 14 residues. The germline V gene encodes CDR1 LNHNV and CDR2 YYDKDF (reference sequence). V lost 0 bases to trimming and J lost 5 bases, with 11 bases between them. CDR3 coding DNA: TGTGCCACCAGCAGAGATTCACGGGGGCACGAGCAGTACTTC. It specifies CATSRDSRGHEQYF. Using reference TRBV15 and TRBJ2-7 for the parts outside the CDR3, the full variable domain is DAMVIQNPRYQVTQFGKPVTLSCSQTLNHNVMYWYQQKSSQAPKLLFHYYDKDFNNEADTPDNFQSRRPNTSFCFLDIRSPGLGDTAMYLCATSRDSRGHEQYFGPGTRLTVT.

J is TRBJ2-1 and V is TRBV7-2; D might be TRBD1 or TRBD2, each matching 5 bases. Trimming cost V 5 bases and J 3 bases, with 14 bases left between them. CDR3 length: 15 residues. The germline V gene encodes CDR1 SGHTA and CDR2 FQGNSA. CDR3 coding DNA: TGTGCCAGCAGCCGAGCCGGGACCGACTACAATGAGCAGTTCTTC. Its translation: CASSRAGTDYNEQFF.

The V and J genes are TRBV6-2 or TRBV6-3 and TRBJ1-2; D possibly corresponds to TRBD1 (5 bases). The CDR3 is made up of 12 amino acids. Germline loops: CDR1 MNHEY, CDR2 SVGEGT. V was pared by 8 bases and J by 6 bases, with 13 bases between. Here the CDR3 reads CASGDRGNGYTF. CDR3 in DNA: TGTGCCAGCGGGGACCGGGGCAATGGCTACACCTTC.

The chain links TRBV24-1 to TRBJ2-3; D possibly matches TRBD1 or TRBD2 (5 bases each). Trimming stripped 3 bases from V and 5 bases from J, with 14 bases between. Per germline, CDR1 KGHDR and CDR2 SFDVKD. This CDR3 spans 15 amino acids. The CDR3 DNA is TGTGCCACCAGTGATGAACGGGACGTAAAAGATACGCAGTATTTT. It encodes CATSDERDVKDTQYF.

The chain uses TRBV19 and TRBJ1-1; 7 bases match TRBD1. The CDR3 length is 14 residues. Germline CDR1 reads LNHDA; CDR2 reads SQIVND (reference sequence). The junction had 7 bases not matched to a gene; V was cut back by 6 bases and J by 3 bases. The CDR3 coding sequence is TGTGCCAGTAGGCAGACAGGGTCGGACACTGAAGCTTTCTTT. It is translated as CASRQTGSDTEAFF.